Listed here are 7 T cell receptor beta chains from one sample, sequenced in a study of blood T cells in healthy people across ages. The authors ran a second PCR of roughly 6 to 12 cycles using a sample-barcoded 5' primer and a J-beta primer mix. One entry per CDR3 protein, called by TCRdb with MiXCR from the 5' RACE reads. Among around 800,000 distinct CDR3 sequences listed, less than 70% were seen once. Sequenced input: blood. Receptors originate from a man older than 75 in good health.

This clonotype was seen only once. This rearrangement joins TRBV12-3 or TRBV12-4 to TRBJ2-5; a possible D gene is TRBD1 (6 bases). Trimming stripped 6 bases from V and 12 bases from J, with 23 bases between. This CDR3 is built from 14 residues. The CDR3 DNA reads as TGTGCCAGCAGGGGGGCCGGACTCCCCGCTACCAAGTACTTC. Its protein product is CASRGAGLPATKYF.

The gene calls are TRBV2 and TRBJ1-2; 8 positions match TRBD1. CDR1 and CDR2 (germline): SNHLY, FYNNEI. The CDR3 has 15 residues. Losses at the gene ends were 1 base for V and 5 bases for J; bases not matched to a gene: 6. In DNA, the CDR3 is TGTGCCAGCAGTGAAGTAGGGACAGGCCGATATGGCTACACCTTC. Residues: CASSEVGTGRYGYTF.

This clonotype appeared a few times. Possible read error: a much larger clone is one base away. This chain uses TRBV27 with TRBJ2-3, with TRBD1 matching 10 bases. V shed 6 bases and J 14 bases; nucleotides not matched to a gene: 14. Germline V gives CDR1 MNHEY, CDR2 SMNVEV (reference sequence). This CDR3 has 14 amino acids. Here the CDR3 DNA reads TGTGCCAGCAGGGGGGACAGGGGACCCAGAGACGCGTATTTT. Its protein product is CASRGDRGPRDAYF.

V usage is TRBV7-2 and J usage is TRBJ2-3; D is possibly TRBD2 (6 bases). The germline V gene encodes CDR1 SGHTA and CDR2 FQGNSA. V lost 6 bases and J lost 0, with 10 bases in between. This CDR3 is built from 14 residues. This chain's CDR3 is CASSSGTSTDTQYF. In DNA form, the CDR3 reads TGTGCCAGCAGTTCCGGGACTAGCACAGATACGCAGTATTTT.

The chain combines TRBV20-1 with TRBJ2-1; 9 nucleotides match TRBD2. The V gene's germline CDR1 is DFQATT and CDR2 SNEGSKA (reference sequence). The CDR3 extends over 14 amino acids. V shed 5 bases, J shed 4 bases, and the junction held 6 bases outside the gene matches. In DNA form, the CDR3 reads TGCAGTGCTCCTAAGCGGGAGGAATACAATGAGCAGTTCTTC. Its protein is CSAPKREEYNEQFF.

The chain links TRBV5-1 to TRBJ2-5; D unresolved. The assigned J gene may be wrong: the sequence end matches TRBJ2-7 better. Germline V CDR1 and CDR2: SGHRS, YFSETQ. The CDR3 is 14 amino acids. As DNA, the CDR3 is TGCGCCAGCAGGCCCCTCGCCGGGTTACCCGAGCAGTACTTC. Its translation is CASRPLAGLPEQYF.

The genes are TRBV6-5 and TRBJ2-7; 8 nucleotides agree with TRBD2. Trimming took 7 bases from V and 3 from J; bases not matched to a gene: 8. Germline CDR1 is MNHEY and CDR2 is SVGAGI. This CDR3 is 14 amino acids long. Here the CDR3 reads CASTSRGGLYEQYF. The CDR3, as DNA: TGTGCCAGCACCTCTCGGGGGGGGCTCTACGAGCAGTACTTC.